This TCR beta chain was recorded in a study of shared clonotypes between healthy human individuals. Splitting of each subset's genomic DNA was done evenly across several immunoSEQ plates. The repertoire was sequenced with immunoSEQ multiplex PCR; TCRdb's copy has only in-frame clones and lacks some. Of about 2 million clones in the sample, about 95% were seen once. The germline V gene encodes CDR1 SGHRS and CDR2 YFSETQ. The CDR3 runs to 16 residues. Trimming cost V 4 bases and J 9 bases, with 20 bases left between them. Study observations and caveats: Sorted-subset sequencing, rarefaction showed, was incomplete despite large depth.

Selected positively for CCR7 and CD45RO-negative, naive CD8 cells excluded terminally differentiated effector memory CD45RA+ cells. All participating donors were Caucasian adults from Nashville, Tennessee. In the case of this clone: Its antigen is unknown.

The receptor's source is a man aged 18 to 29 in good health. The chain couples TRBV5-1 to TRBJ1-6, with D possibly matching TRBD1 (6 bases). Input material: naive CD8+ T cells sorted from blood. The CDR3 sequence: CASSLEGGGAGSPLHF. In nucleotides, the CDR3 is TGCGCCAGCAGCCTCGAGGGGGGGGGCGCCGGTTCACCCCTCCACTTT. The full variable domain, in which reference TRBV5-1 and TRBJ1-6 provide the parts outside the CDR3, is KAGVTQTPRYLIKTRGQQVTLSCSPISGHRSVSWYQQTPGQGLQFLFEYFSETQRNKGNFPGRFSGRQFSNSRSEMNVSTLELGDSALYLCASSLEGGGAGSPLHFGNGTRLTVT.